Listed here are 21 T cell receptor beta chains from one sample, sequenced in a study of blood T cell repertoires in COVID-19. Produced via immunoSEQ multiplex PCR; TCRdb's table is partial and in-frame only. The sample lists 300,000 to 400,000 clones, 80% to 90% occurring once. Sequencing input: PBMCs or T cells enriched from blood (not recorded which). These receptors all come from a young man who had recovered from COVID-19.

V usage is TRBV29-1 and J usage is TRBJ2-1; TRBD2 aligns across 16 bases. In germline, CDR1 is SQVTM, CDR2 ANQGSEA. The ends lost 6 bases at V and 3 bases at J; junction bases unmatched: 5. The CDR3 is made up of 16 amino acids. The CDR3 DNA is TGCAGCGTAGCCGGGACTAGCGGGAGGGACTACAATGAGCAGTTCTTC. This translates into CSVAGTSGRDYNEQFF.

The gene calls are TRBV27 and TRBJ1-6; D gene ambiguous. Trimming pared 3 bases from V and 7 bases from J, leaving 10 bases between. This CDR3 is 14 amino acids long. Germline CDR1 and CDR2: MNHEY and SMNVEV (reference sequence). The CDR3 region is CASSFVFGNSPLHF. Written as DNA, the CDR3 is TGTGCCAGCAGTTTTGTGTTCGGGAATTCACCCCTCCACTTT.

J is TRBJ2-2 and V is TRBV7-2; D is possibly TRBD1 (5 bases). Germline loops: CDR1 SGHTA, CDR2 FQGNSA. The V end lost 7 bases, the J end lost 1 base, and 13 bases lay between the germline ends. The CDR3 runs 15 residues. The CDR3 nucleotides are TGTGCCAGCACGACGGCAGGGAAGAACACCGGGGAGCTGTTTTTT. It is translated as CASTTAGKNTGELFF.

This clone was detected only a few times. V is TRBV4-3 and J is TRBJ1-3; D gene ambiguous. CDR1 LGHNA and CDR2 YSLEER come from the germline V gene. This CDR3 region has 13 residues. Trimming removed 2 bases from V and 4 bases from J, with 6 bases in between. This chain's CDR3 is CASSQLSGNTIYF. The CDR3 DNA follows: TGCGCCAGCAGCCAATTATCCGGAAACACCATATATTTT.

This clone appeared a single time. The genes are TRBV7-8 and TRBJ2-5, with D possibly matching TRBD2 (5 bases). The V gene lost 1 base and the J gene lost 6 bases, with 15 bases spanning the gap. This CDR3 comprises 15 residues. CDR1 is SGHVS and CDR2 is FQNEAQ in the germline V gene. The CDR3 reads CASSLGFVTKQTQYF. CDR3 DNA: TGTGCCAGCAGCTTAGGTTTTGTGACTAAACAGACCCAGTACTTC.

This clone was counted a few times. The J gene is TRBJ1-4, the V gene TRBV29-1, with D possibly being TRBD1 (5 bases). The CDR3 runs to 13 residues. Germline CDR1 is SQVTM and CDR2 is ANQGSEA. Trimming left V 3 bases short and J 8 bases short, with 13 bases between. This chain's CDR3 is CSVEGGADEKLFF. CDR3 coding DNA: TGCAGCGTTGAGGGAGGGGCCGACGAAAAACTGTTTTTT.

This rearrangement joins TRBV19 to TRBJ1-5; the D is unclear. CDR1 LNHDA and CDR2 SQIVND come from the germline V gene (reference sequence). This CDR3 is built from 13 residues. Deletions cut 1 base from V and 4 bases from J, with 5 bases between. CDR3 sequence: CASSIGVNQPQHF. The CDR3 nucleotides are TGTGCCAGTAGTATAGGTGTAAATCAGCCCCAGCATTTT.

This clone was observed a handful of times. The rearrangement links TRBV6-5 to TRBJ1-5, with D maybe TRBD1 (6 bases). Per germline, CDR1 MNHEY and CDR2 SVGAGI. This CDR3 comprises 12 residues. Trimming left V 6 bases short and J 7 bases short, with 10 bases between. The CDR3 sequence is CASRKQGQPQHF. The CDR3 nucleotides read TGTGCCAGCAGAAAACAGGGCCAGCCCCAGCATTTT.

This clone showed up just once. Other nucleotide sequences in the sample specify the same CDR3. The rearrangement joins TRBV18 to TRBJ2-3; TRBD2 matches at 8 bases. This CDR3 contains 15 residues. Trimming at V came to 0 bases and at J to 3 bases, leaving 2 bases not matched to a gene. The germline V gene encodes CDR1 KGHSH and CDR2 LQKENI. This CDR3 reads CASSPPSSGTDTQYF. In DNA form, the CDR3 reads TGTGCCAGCTCACCACCTTCTAGCGGGACAGATACGCAGTATTTT.

V and J are TRBV9 and TRBJ1-2; a weak D match, TRBD1 (5 bases). V was clipped by 0 bases and J by 4 bases, with 10 bases between them. The CDR3 consists of 14 residues. CDR1 and CDR2 from the germline V gene are SGDLS and YYNGEE. CDR3 protein: CASSVDAGLYGYTF. In nucleotides, the CDR3 is TGTGCCAGCAGCGTAGATGCAGGGCTCTATGGCTACACCTTC.

The chain employs TRBV6-1 and TRBJ1-2, with 12 bases fitting TRBD1. The J segment lost 5 bases and the V segment lost 4 bases, leaving 8 bases of the junction unmatched. The CDR3 is 16 residues long. Per the germline V gene, CDR1 is MNHNS and CDR2 is SASEGT. The CDR3 reads CASSGPGQGARYGYTF. Here the CDR3 DNA reads TGTGCCAGCAGTGGACCGGGACAGGGGGCGCGGTATGGCTACACCTTC.

The CDR3 protein is CSVGHRSSTDTQYF. The DNA for the CDR3 is TGCAGCGTTGGTCACAGGTCTAGCACAGATACGCAGTATTTT. The chain is built from TRBV29-1 and TRBJ2-3; the D gene is possibly TRBD1 (5 bases). The CDR3 is 14 residues long. The germline V gene has CDR1 SQVTM and CDR2 ANQGSEA. V was trimmed by 4 bases and J by 0 bases, leaving 11 bases between them.

V and J are TRBV12-3 or TRBV12-4 and TRBJ1-5; no clear D gene. CDR3 length equals 12 residues. Trimming took off 4 bases at V and 6 bases at J, with 7 bases between the two ends. This CDR3 reads CASSWSGQPQHF. The CDR3 region has the DNA TGTGCCAGCAGTTGGTCAGGTCAGCCCCAGCATTTT.

The CDR3 DNA follows: TGTGCCACCAGCAGAGATCTGACTAGAGGGGCCGGGGAGCTGTTTTTT. Amino acids: CATSRDLTRGAGELFF. The chain employs TRBV15 and TRBJ2-2, with D possibly being TRBD2 (6 bases). The germline V and J ends were trimmed by 0 bases and 6 bases, with 14 bases remaining between them. This CDR3 comprises 16 residues. The germline V gene has CDR1 LNHNV and CDR2 YYDKDF (reference sequence). The full variable domain, rest sourced from reference TRBV15 and TRBJ2-2, is DAMVIQNPRYQVTQFGKPVTLSCSQTLNHNVMYWYQQKSSQAPKLLFHYYDKDFNNEADTPDNFQSRRPNTSFCFLDIRSPGLGDTAMYLCATSRDLTRGAGELFFGEGSRLTVL.

The count of this clone is one. The V and J genes are TRBV10-3 and TRBJ2-1, with a weak D call TRBD2 (6 bases). The V and J ends lost 7 bases and 9 bases respectively, with 16 bases between them. The germline V gene has CDR1 ENHRY and CDR2 SYGVKD. The CDR3 spans 13 residues. For the CDR3, the DNA is TGTGCCATCAATCGGGAGCCTAAGGGTGAGCAGTTCTTC. Its protein is CAINREPKGEQFF.

The genes are TRBV10-3 and TRBJ2-1; D is perhaps TRBD1 (6 bases). The CDR3 is 16 residues long. CDR1 and CDR2 from the germline V gene are ENHRY and SYGVKD. Trimming took off 3 bases at V and 2 bases at J, with 14 bases between the two ends. The CDR3 DNA sequence: TGTGCCATCAGTGACTCATTACAGGGTCCCTACAATGAGCAGTTCTTC. Its translation: CAISDSLQGPYNEQFF.

The V call is TRBV7-2, the J call TRBJ1-3, with D possibly TRBD1 on 6 matching bases. The CDR3 totals 15 residues. V lost 5 bases and J lost 0, with 11 bases in between. Germline V gene sequence: CDR1 SGHTA, CDR2 FQGNSA. The CDR3 reads CASSEQGFSGNTIYF. CDR3 coding DNA: TGTGCCAGCAGCGAACAGGGTTTCTCTGGAAACACCATATATTTT.

The gene calls are TRBV7-2 and TRBJ1-6; 9 bases line up with TRBD1. V lost 4 bases and J lost 8; bases outside the gene matches: 3. Germline-derived CDR1 and CDR2 are SGHTA and FQGNSA. The CDR3 runs 14 residues. CDR3 region: CASSYRDRDSPLHF. The CDR3 DNA reads as TGTGCCAGCAGCTACCGGGACAGGGATTCACCCCTCCACTTT.

J is TRBJ1-3 and V is TRBV6-5; D perhaps matches TRBD1 (5 bases). From germline, CDR1 is MNHEY and CDR2 SVGAGI. V was shortened by 6 bases and J by 4 bases, with 10 bases between the two germline ends. There are 13 residues in the CDR3. CDR3 protein: CASRQAGGNTIYF. The CDR3 DNA reads as TGTGCCAGCAGACAGGCCGGGGGAAACACCATATATTTT.

The rearrangement links TRBV20-1 to TRBJ2-5; D may be TRBD1 (6 bases). There are 11 residues in the CDR3. Germline V lookup: CDR1 DFQATT, CDR2 SNEGSKA (reference sequence). CDR3 bases: TGCAGGGCAGGGGACCAAGAGACCCAGTACTTC. This sequence encodes CRAGDQETQYF.

This chain links TRBV4-2 with TRBJ2-7, with D perhaps matching TRBD2 (5 bases). Trimming stripped 1 base from V and 4 bases from J, with 8 bases between. Germline CDR1 and CDR2: LGHNA and YNFKEQ. The CDR3 extends over 13 amino acids. This CDR3 reads CASSQAGWYEQYF. The CDR3, as DNA: TGTGCCAGCAGCCAAGCGGGGTGGTACGAGCAGTACTTC.